The next 26 T cell receptor beta chains were all read from a single sample in a study of T cells in Graves' hyperthyroidism and ophthalmopathy (dated by TCRdb to between 2018 and 2021). To prepare the library, multiplex PCR was applied. The sequencer was an Illumina HiSeq 2000. The TCR beta CDR3 regions were amplified from RNA transcripts. The first round of RT-PCR for the TCR CDR3 was performed with the HTBI primer set and the Qiagen OneStep RT-PCR kit. Using fastp at Q25 and MiXCR, TCRdb reprocessed the public reads and kept productive beta chains. Rows are combined by CDR3 protein, so each entry shows the most common genes and DNA. This sample gives under 350,000 distinct CDR3 sequences in total; about 20% of them show up just once. The ten top clones hold approximately 54% of the sample. The sequenced material came from blood. These receptors originate from a woman in her forties or fifties with Graves' hyperthyroidism.

The table lists this clonotype with many counts. This chain joins TRBV5-1 and TRBJ2-3, with TRBD2 matching 10 bases. The CDR3 is made up of 14 amino acids. Trimming cost V 5 bases and J 7 bases; bases outside gene matches: 7. Germline values: CDR1 SGHRS, CDR2 YFSETQ. The CDR3 reads CASSTSGIQNTQYF. The CDR3 DNA is TGCGCCAGCAGTACTAGCGGGATACAGAATACGCAGTATTTT.

The chain combines TRBV6-1 with TRBJ1-1, with D possibly matching TRBD1 (5 bases). Trimming took 8 bases from V and 3 from J, leaving 10 bases between them. The CDR3 runs to 12 residues. CDR1 is MNHNS and CDR2 is SASEGT in the germline V gene. The CDR3 protein is CASRGDHTEAFF. The CDR3 DNA follows: TGTGCCAGCCGCGGGGACCACACTGAAGCTTTCTTT.

This clonotype was counted ten times or more. The chain links TRBV30 to TRBJ2-7; D possibly corresponds to TRBD2 (7 bases). This CDR3 has 13 residues. CDR1 is GTSNPN and CDR2 is SVGIG in the germline V gene (reference sequence). V dropped 5 bases and J dropped 4 bases, with 15 bases sitting between them. The CDR3 DNA reads TGTGCCTGGGCCCATGCGGGGGCGTACGAGCAGTACTTC. Residues: CAWAHAGAYEQYF.

This clonotype was recorded a few times. This chain links TRBV2 with TRBJ1-4; D remains ambiguous. CDR1 and CDR2 (germline): SNHLY, FYNNEI. The CDR3 sequence is 13 residues long. Deletions cut 6 bases from V and 12 bases from J, with 17 bases between. CDR3 protein: CASSRPREDELFF. CDR3 DNA sequence: TGTGCCAGCAGCCGACCCCGGGAAGATGAACTGTTTTTT.

V gene TRBV2 combines with J gene TRBJ1-4; D unclear. Per germline, CDR1 SNHLY and CDR2 FYNNEI. V was pared by 2 bases and J by 8 bases, with 15 bases between. CDR3 length: 15 amino acids. In DNA form, the CDR3 reads TGTGCCAGCAGTGAACGGACTCACTATGGGGAAAAACTGTTTTTT. Protein product: CASSERTHYGEKLFF.

Turning to this clonotype: Just one base apart from a much larger clone, this may be a read error. The chain couples TRBV12-3 or TRBV12-4 to TRBJ2-3; TRBD1 matches 8 bases. CDR3 size: 15 residues. CDR3 residues: CACSPQGQGPDTQYF. CDR3 DNA: TGTGCCTGCAGTCCTCAAGGACAGGGTCCAGATACGCAGTATTTT.

This clonotype was detected ten times or more. The chain joins TRBV11-2 to TRBJ2-3; D might be TRBD2 (7 bases). Germline V CDR1 and CDR2: SGHAT, FQNNGV. The CDR3 is 16 residues long. V shed 0 bases and J shed 4 bases, with 14 bases lying between them. CDR3 region: CASSLDRWGGADTQYF. The CDR3 bases are TGTGCCAGCAGCTTAGACCGGTGGGGGGGCGCAGATACGCAGTATTTT.

The chain couples TRBV20-1 to TRBJ2-5; D may be TRBD2 (5 bases). V lost 6 bases and J lost 1, with 18 bases in between. In germline, CDR1 is DFQATT, CDR2 SNEGSKA (reference sequence). This CDR3 is built from 15 residues. The CDR3 coding sequence is TGCAGTGCGAAGAGACAACCGGGGTCCCAAGAGACCCAGTACTTC. It yields the protein CSAKRQPGSQETQYF.

The gene calls are TRBV19 and TRBJ1-6, with 8 nucleotides matching TRBD1. The CDR3 sequence is 14 residues long. CDR1 is LNHDA and CDR2 is SQIVND in the germline V gene (reference sequence). The V gene end was trimmed by 6 bases and the J gene end by 8 bases; junction bases not matched to a gene: 6. The CDR3 region is CASRVRGLDSPLHF. The CDR3 coding sequence is TGTGCCAGTAGAGTCAGGGGGCTGGATTCACCCCTCCACTTT.

The chain recombines TRBV7-6 with TRBJ2-5; tentatively, D is TRBD2 (5 bases). Germline V gives CDR1 SGHVS, CDR2 FNYEAQ. This CDR3 is built from 16 residues. V lost 0 bases and J lost 5, with 16 bases in between. The CDR3: CASSLASSPGHETQYF. The CDR3 nucleotides are TGTGCCAGCAGCTTAGCATCTAGCCCGGGCCACGAGACCCAGTACTTC.

Ten or more counts support this clonotype. This rearrangement joins TRBV18 to TRBJ1-2; D unresolved. Per germline, CDR1 KGHSH and CDR2 LQKENI. Deletions cut 0 bases from V and 3 bases from J, with 8 bases between. This CDR3 is 14 amino acids long. The CDR3, as DNA: TGTGCCAGCTCACCACCTGGGGTGGACTATGGCTACACCTTC. Protein: CASSPPGVDYGYTF.

This clonotype was seen repeatedly, ten times or more. The J gene is TRBJ1-2, the V gene TRBV2; no clear D gene. V was shortened by 6 bases and J by 2 bases, with 7 bases between the two germline ends. The CDR3 consists of 12 residues. Germline CDR1 is SNHLY and CDR2 is FYNNEI. CDR3 residues: CASSDSNYGYTF. The CDR3 region has the DNA TGTGCCAGCAGCGATTCAAACTATGGCTACACCTTC. Full variable domain (missing parts from reference TRBV2 and TRBJ1-2): EPEVTQTPSHQVTQMGQEVILRCVPISNHLYFYWYRQILGQKVEFLVSFYNNEISEKSEIFDDQFSVERPDGSNFTLKIRSTKLEDSAMYFCASSDSNYGYTFGSGTRLTVV.

This chain links TRBV7-9 with TRBJ1-5; no definite D call. Germline lookup yields CDR1 SEHNR and CDR2 FQNEAQ (reference sequence). This CDR3 has 14 residues. V was trimmed by 1 base and J by 4 bases, leaving 8 bases between them. The CDR3 is CASSLDWGNQPQHF. CDR3 coding DNA: TGTGCCAGCAGCTTAGACTGGGGTAATCAGCCCCAGCATTTT.

This clonotype showed up just a few times. The gene calls are TRBV3-1 and TRBJ2-1; D unresolved. CDR3 length equals 15 residues. V lost 0 bases and J lost 4, with 10 bases in between. CDR1 and CDR2 from the germline V gene are LGHDT and YNNKEL (reference sequence). This CDR3 reads CASSQDSSFYNEQFF. The CDR3 region has the DNA TGTGCCAGCAGCCAAGATTCCTCCTTTTACAATGAGCAGTTCTTC.

The chain carries TRBV15 and TRBJ2-5; 8 nucleotides agree with TRBD2. This CDR3 has 18 amino acids. Germline lookup yields CDR1 LNHNV and CDR2 YYDKDF (reference sequence). The junction had 16 bases not matched to a gene; V was cut back by 0 bases and J by 7 bases. The chain's CDR3 is CATSRDSQTSAPTGTQYF. The CDR3 DNA reads as TGTGCCACCAGCAGAGATAGCCAGACTAGCGCCCCCACCGGGACCCAGTACTTC.

This clonotype was seen a few times. This chain joins TRBV15 and TRBJ2-5, with no clear D. V shed 2 bases and J shed 5 bases, with 9 bases lying between them. The V gene's germline CDR1 is LNHNV and CDR2 YYDKDF (reference sequence). The CDR3 has 13 residues. In DNA form, the CDR3 reads TGTGCCACCAGCAGACCTATCCGGGAGACCCAGTACTTC. Translating gives CATSRPIRETQYF.

The CDR3 region is CAISESSGKETQYF. In nucleotides, the CDR3 is TGTGCCATCAGTGAGTCTAGCGGGAAGGAGACCCAGTACTTC. The chain combines TRBV10-3 with TRBJ2-5; TRBD2 agrees at 8 bases. This CDR3 region has 14 residues. V was clipped by 0 bases and J by 5 bases; unmatched bases: 2. From germline, CDR1 is ENHRY and CDR2 SYGVKD.

There are a few counts of this clonotype. The chain combines TRBV29-1 with TRBJ1-2; D is possibly TRBD1 (5 bases). The CDR3 sequence is 12 residues long. Germline CDR1 reads SQVTM; CDR2 reads ANQGSEA. V lost 4 bases and J 7 bases, leaving 13 bases between the germline ends. The chain's CDR3 is CSVAGGWVGYTF. The CDR3 nucleotides are TGCAGCGTTGCCGGGGGTTGGGTTGGCTACACCTTC.

The chain is built from TRBV6-2 or TRBV6-3 and TRBJ1-2; no reliable D call. Per the germline V gene, CDR1 is MNHEY and CDR2 is SVGEGT. V gave up 0 bases and J gave up 4 bases, with 9 bases separating them. CDR3 size: 14 residues. The CDR3 spells CASSYSSGPYGYTF. The DNA of the CDR3 is TGTGCCAGCAGTTACTCGAGCGGGCCCTATGGCTACACCTTC.

With regard to this clonotype: A single base separates this from a much larger clone, so it may be a read error. The chain employs TRBV20-1 and TRBJ2-7; TRBD1 or TRBD2 may be the D gene (6 bases each). V lost 5 bases and J lost 6, with 23 bases in between. This CDR3 has 15 amino acids. Germline V CDR1 and CDR2: DFQATT, SNEGSKA (reference sequence). The CDR3: CSAPQTGRGGGEQYV. DNA for the CDR3: TGCAGTGCTCCCCAAACCGGGAGAGGGGGAGGCGAGCAGTACGTC.

The chain links TRBV27 to TRBJ1-2; D is unresolved. V lost 5 bases and J 5 bases, leaving 18 bases between the germline ends. Germline CDR1 is MNHEY and CDR2 is SMNVEV (reference sequence). The CDR3 contains 15 residues. The CDR3 region is CASSPNDGLLYGYTF. The DNA for the CDR3 is TGTGCCAGCAGTCCCAATGACGGCCTCCTTTATGGCTACACCTTC.

The chain recombines TRBV28 with TRBJ2-5; D is uncertain. V was shortened by 5 bases and J by 0 bases, with 19 bases between the two germline ends. CDR3 length: 17 residues. Germline CDR1 MDHEN, CDR2 SYDVKM. Written as DNA, the CDR3 is TGTGCCAGCAGTAGAATGGCGTCAGACGCTTACCAAGAGACCCAGTACTTC. Protein product: CASSRMASDAYQETQYF.

The chain joins TRBV5-1 to TRBJ2-5; 12 bases line up with TRBD2. The CDR3 covers 16 residues. J lost 5 bases, V lost 4 bases, and 9 bases had no gene match. The germline V gene encodes CDR1 SGHRS and CDR2 YFSETQ. CDR3 amino acids: CASSAGLAGTYETQYF. CDR3 DNA sequence: TGCGCCAGCAGCGCCGGACTAGCGGGGACCTATGAGACCCAGTACTTC.

This clonotype was detected many times. The chain is built from TRBV11-1 and TRBJ2-7, with TRBD2 matching over 10 bases. Trimming at V came to 3 bases and at J to 5 bases, leaving 10 bases not matched to a gene. The CDR3 contains 16 residues. CDR1 and CDR2 from the germline V gene are SGHAT and FQDESV (reference sequence). CDR3: CASSLGIAGGLDEQYF. The CDR3, as DNA: TGTGCCAGCAGCTTGGGTATAGCGGGAGGCCTGGACGAGCAGTACTTC. Looking up the rest from reference TRBV11-1 and TRBJ2-7 gives the full variable domain: EAEVAQSPRYKITEKSQAVAFWCDPISGHATLYWYRQILGQGPELLVQFQDESVVDDSQLPKDRFSAERLKGVDSTLKIQPAELGDSAMYLCASSLGIAGGLDEQYFGPGTRLTVT.

The V gene is TRBV3-1, the J gene TRBJ1-3; D gene unclear. Between the trimmed V and J ends, which lost 0 bases and 3 bases, there was a span of 12 bases. Per the germline V gene, CDR1 is LGHDT and CDR2 is YNNKEL (reference sequence). The CDR3 has 16 residues. CDR3 DNA sequence: TGTGCCAGCAGCCAAGATCAAGACACCGGTGGAAACACCATATATTTT. Protein sequence: CASSQDQDTGGNTIYF.

The chain links TRBV5-1 to TRBJ2-2; D perhaps matches TRBD2 (5 bases). CDR3 size: 15 residues. Trimming took 4 bases from V and 3 from J, leaving 13 bases between them. Germline assignment: CDR1 SGHRS and CDR2 YFSETQ. The CDR3: CASSPGQRDTGELFF. CDR3 sequence (DNA): TGCGCCAGCAGCCCGGGTCAGAGGGACACCGGGGAGCTGTTTTTT.